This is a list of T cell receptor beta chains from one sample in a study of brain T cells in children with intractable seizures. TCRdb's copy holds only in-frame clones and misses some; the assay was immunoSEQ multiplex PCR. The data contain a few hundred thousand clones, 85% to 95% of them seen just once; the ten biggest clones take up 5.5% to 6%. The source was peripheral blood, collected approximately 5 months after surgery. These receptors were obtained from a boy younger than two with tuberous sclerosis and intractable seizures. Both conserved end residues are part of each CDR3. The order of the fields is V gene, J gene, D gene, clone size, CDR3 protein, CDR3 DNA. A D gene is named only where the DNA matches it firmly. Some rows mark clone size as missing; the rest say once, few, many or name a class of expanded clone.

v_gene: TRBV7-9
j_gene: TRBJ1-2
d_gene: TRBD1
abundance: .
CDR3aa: CASSLGQGIDYYGYTF
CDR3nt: TGTGCCAGCAGCTTGGGACAGGGGATAGACTACTATGGCTACACCTTC

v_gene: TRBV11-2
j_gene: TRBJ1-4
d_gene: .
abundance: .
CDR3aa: CASSQKGGEVEKLFF
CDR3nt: TGTGCCAGCAGCCAAAAAGGCGGGGAGGTTGAAAAACTGTTTTTT

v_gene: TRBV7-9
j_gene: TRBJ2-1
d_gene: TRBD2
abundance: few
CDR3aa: CASSPSGNSNEQFF
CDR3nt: TGTGCCAGCAGCCCTAGCGGGAATAGCAATGAGCAGTTCTTC

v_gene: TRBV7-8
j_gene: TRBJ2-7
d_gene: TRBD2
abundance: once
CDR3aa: CASSLPAGSYEQYF
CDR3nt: TGTGCCAGCAGCTTGCCAGCGGGGTCCTACGAGCAGTACTTC

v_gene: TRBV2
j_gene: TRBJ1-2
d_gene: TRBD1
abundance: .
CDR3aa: CASRGDSYGYTF
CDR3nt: TGTGCCAGCAGGGGGGACAGCTATGGCTACACCTTC

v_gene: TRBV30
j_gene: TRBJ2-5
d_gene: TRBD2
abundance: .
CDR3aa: CALSGLTSGSYSQETQYF
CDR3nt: TGTGCCTTGTCCGGGTTAACTAGCGGGAGTTACTCTCAAGAGACCCAGTACTTC

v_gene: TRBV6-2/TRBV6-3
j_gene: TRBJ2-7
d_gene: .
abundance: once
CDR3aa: CASSLRREYEQYF
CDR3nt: TGTGCCAGCAGTTTGCGGAGGGAATACGAGCAGTACTTC

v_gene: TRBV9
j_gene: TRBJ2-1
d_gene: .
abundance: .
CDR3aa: CASSVALVASYNEQFF
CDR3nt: TGTGCCAGCAGCGTAGCTCTAGTCGCCTCCTACAATGAGCAGTTCTTC

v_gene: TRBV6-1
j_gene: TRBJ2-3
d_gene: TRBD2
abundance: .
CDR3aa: CASSVPKAGGPDTQYF
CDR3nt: TGTGCCAGCAGTGTCCCAAAAGCGGGAGGACCAGATACGCAGTATTTT

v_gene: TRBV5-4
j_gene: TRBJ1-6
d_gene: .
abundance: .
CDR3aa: CASSSRDANSPLHF
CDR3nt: TGTGCCAGCAGCTCTCGGGACGCCAATTCACCCCTCCACTTT

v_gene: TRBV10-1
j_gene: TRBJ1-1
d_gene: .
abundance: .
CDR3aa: CASKGPNTEAFF
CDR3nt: TGCGCCAGCAAGGGGCCGAACACTGAAGCTTTCTTT

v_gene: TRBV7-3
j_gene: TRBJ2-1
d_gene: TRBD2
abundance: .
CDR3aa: CASSLFPSGGIYNEQFF
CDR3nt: TGTGCCAGCAGCTTATTCCCTAGCGGGGGGATTTACAATGAGCAGTTCTTC

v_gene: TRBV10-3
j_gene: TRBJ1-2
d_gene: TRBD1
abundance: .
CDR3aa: CAISESPDRGLSGYTF
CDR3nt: TGTGCCATCAGTGAGTCGCCGGACAGGGGGCTCTCTGGCTACACCTTC

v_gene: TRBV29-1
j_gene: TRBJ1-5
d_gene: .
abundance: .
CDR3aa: CSVGEGQPQHF
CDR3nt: TGCAGCGTTGGGGAGGGCCAGCCCCAGCATTTT

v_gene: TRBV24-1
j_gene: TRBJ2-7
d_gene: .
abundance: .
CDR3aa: CATSEPGREQYF
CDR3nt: TGTGCCACCAGTGAGCCCGGACGCGAGCAGTACTTC

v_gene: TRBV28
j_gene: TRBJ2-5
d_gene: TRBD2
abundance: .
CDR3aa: CASSLQRLAGQETQYF
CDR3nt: TGTGCCAGCAGTCTCCAACGACTAGCGGGACAAGAGACCCAGTACTTC

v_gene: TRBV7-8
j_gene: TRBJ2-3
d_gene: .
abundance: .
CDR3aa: CASSLSGTTHTDTQYF
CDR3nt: TGTGCCAGCAGCCTCTCCGGGACAACGCACACAGATACGCAGTATTTT

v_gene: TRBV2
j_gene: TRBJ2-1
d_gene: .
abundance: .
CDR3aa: CASDSRTNEQFF
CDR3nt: TGTGCCAGCGACTCGAGGACGAATGAGCAGTTCTTC

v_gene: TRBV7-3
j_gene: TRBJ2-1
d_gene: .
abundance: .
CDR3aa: CASSSDPYNEQFF
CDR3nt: TGTGCCAGCAGCTCTGACCCCTACAATGAGCAGTTCTTC

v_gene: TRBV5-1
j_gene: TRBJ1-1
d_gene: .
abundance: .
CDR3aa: CASSLIRGNTEAFF
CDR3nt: TGCGCCAGCAGCTTGATTAGAGGGAACACTGAAGCTTTCTTT

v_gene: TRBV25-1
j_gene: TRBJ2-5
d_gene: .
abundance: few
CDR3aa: CASSSWLETQYF
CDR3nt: TGTGCCAGCAGTTCGTGGCTGGAGACCCAGTACTTC

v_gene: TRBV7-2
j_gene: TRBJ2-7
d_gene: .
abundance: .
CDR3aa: CASSWRPTASYEQYF
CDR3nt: TGTGCCAGCAGCTGGCGGCCGACCGCCTCCTACGAGCAGTACTTC

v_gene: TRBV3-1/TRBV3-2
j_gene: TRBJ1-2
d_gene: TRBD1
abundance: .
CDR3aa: CASSQAGGNGYTF
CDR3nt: TGTGCCAGCAGCCAAGCAGGGGGCAATGGCTACACCTTC

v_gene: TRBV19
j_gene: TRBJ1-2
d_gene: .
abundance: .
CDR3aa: CASSAGSGYYGYTF
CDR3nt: TGTGCCAGTAGTGCAGGGTCTGGCTATTATGGCTACACCTTC

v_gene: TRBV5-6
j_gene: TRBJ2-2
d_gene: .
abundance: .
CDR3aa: CASSLGENTGELFF
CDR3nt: TGTGCCAGCAGCTTAGGGGAGAACACCGGGGAGCTGTTTTTT

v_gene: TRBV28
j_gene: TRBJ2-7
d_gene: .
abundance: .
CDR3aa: CASSSPQGGRHSYEQYF
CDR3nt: TGTGCCAGCAGCTCACCCCAAGGGGGTAGACACTCCTACGAGCAGTACTTC

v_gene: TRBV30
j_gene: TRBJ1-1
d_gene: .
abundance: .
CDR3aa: CAWRSERNTEAFF
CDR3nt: TGTGCCTGGAGATCAGAGCGGAACACTGAAGCTTTCTTT

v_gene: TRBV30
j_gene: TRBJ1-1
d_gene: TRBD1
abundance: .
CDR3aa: CAWRLHLPGQGGPNTEAFF
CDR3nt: TGTGCCTGGAGACTTCACCTTCCGGGACAGGGGGGACCAAACACTGAAGCTTTCTTT

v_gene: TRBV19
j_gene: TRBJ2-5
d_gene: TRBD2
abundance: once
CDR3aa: CASSIGASGQQETQYF
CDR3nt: TGTGCCAGTAGTATAGGGGCTAGCGGGCAACAAGAGACCCAGTACTTC

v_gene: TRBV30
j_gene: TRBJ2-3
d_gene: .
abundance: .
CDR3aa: CAWSGLSLVPDTQYF
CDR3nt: TGTGCCTGGAGTGGACTCTCGCTTGTCCCAGATACGCAGTATTTT

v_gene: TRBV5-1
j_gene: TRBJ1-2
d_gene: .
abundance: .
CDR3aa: CASSLSREGGYTF
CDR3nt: TGCGCCAGCAGCTTATCAAGGGAAGGGGGCTACACCTTC

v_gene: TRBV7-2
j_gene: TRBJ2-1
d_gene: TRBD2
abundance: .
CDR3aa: CASSLGSGGPYNEQFF
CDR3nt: TGTGCCAGCAGCTTAGGTAGCGGGGGCCCTTACAATGAGCAGTTCTTC

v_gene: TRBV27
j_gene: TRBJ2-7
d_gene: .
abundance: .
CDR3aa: CASSADSTYEQYF
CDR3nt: TGTGCCAGCAGTGCGGACAGTACCTACGAGCAGTACTTC

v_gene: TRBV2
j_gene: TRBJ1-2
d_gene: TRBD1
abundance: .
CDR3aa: CASSSTGVTYGYTF
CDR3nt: TGTGCCAGCAGTTCAACAGGGGTTACGTATGGCTACACCTTC

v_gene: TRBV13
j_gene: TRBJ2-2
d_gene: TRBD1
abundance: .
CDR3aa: CASRGTVNTGELFF
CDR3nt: TGTGCCAGCAGAGGGACAGTGAACACCGGGGAGCTGTTTTTT

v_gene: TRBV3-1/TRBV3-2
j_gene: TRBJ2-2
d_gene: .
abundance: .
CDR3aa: CAARGETGELFF
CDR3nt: TGTGCCGCGAGGGGGGAAACCGGGGAGCTGTTTTTT

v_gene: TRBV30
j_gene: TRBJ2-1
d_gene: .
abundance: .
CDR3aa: CAWSGSPGNEQFF
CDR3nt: TGTGCCTGGAGCGGGAGTCCGGGGAATGAGCAGTTCTTC

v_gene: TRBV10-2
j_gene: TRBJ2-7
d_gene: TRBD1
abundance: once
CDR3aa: CASADRMGEQYF
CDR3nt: TGCGCCAGCGCGGACAGGATGGGCGAGCAGTACTTC

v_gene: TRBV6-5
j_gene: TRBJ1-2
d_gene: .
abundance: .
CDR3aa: CASSYNDRTNGYTF
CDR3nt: TGTGCCAGCAGTTACAACGACAGGACTAATGGCTACACCTTC

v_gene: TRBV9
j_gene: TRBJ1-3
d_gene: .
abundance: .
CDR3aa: CASSLSASGNTIYF
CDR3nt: TGTGCCAGCAGCCTCTCAGCCTCTGGAAACACCATATATTTT

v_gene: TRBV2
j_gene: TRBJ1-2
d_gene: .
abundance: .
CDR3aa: CASRETGAGYTF
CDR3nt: TGTGCCAGCAGGGAGACAGGAGCAGGCTACACCTTC

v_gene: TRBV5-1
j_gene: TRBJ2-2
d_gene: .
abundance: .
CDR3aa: CASSLSVGETGELFF
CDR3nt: TGCGCCAGCAGCTTGTCGGTGGGGGAAACCGGGGAGCTGTTTTTT

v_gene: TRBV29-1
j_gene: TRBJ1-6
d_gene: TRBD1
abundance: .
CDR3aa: CSVGQGAGSPLHF
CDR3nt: TGCAGCGTTGGACAGGGGGCCGGTTCACCCCTCCACTTT

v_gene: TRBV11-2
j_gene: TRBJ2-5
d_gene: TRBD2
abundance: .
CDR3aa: CASSLDQQGGVKAQYF
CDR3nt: TGTGCCAGCAGCTTAGATCAGCAGGGAGGGGTTAAGGCCCAGTACTTC

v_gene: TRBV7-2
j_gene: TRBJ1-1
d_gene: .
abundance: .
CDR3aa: CASSPPGLNTEAFF
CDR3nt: TGTGCCAGCAGCCCTCCGGGGTTAAACACTGAAGCTTTCTTT

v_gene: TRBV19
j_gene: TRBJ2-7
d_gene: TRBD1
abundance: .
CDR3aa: CASSRAGGYEQYF
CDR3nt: TGTGCCAGTAGTCGGGCAGGGGGCTACGAGCAGTACTTC

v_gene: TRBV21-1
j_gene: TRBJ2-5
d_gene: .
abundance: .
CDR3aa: CASSTQGETQYF
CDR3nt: TGTGCCAGCAGCACCCAGGGCGAGACCCAGTACTTC

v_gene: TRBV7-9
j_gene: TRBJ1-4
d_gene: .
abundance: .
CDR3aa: CASSLGDATNEKLFF
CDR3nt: TGTGCCAGCAGCTTGGGGGATGCAACTAATGAAAAACTGTTTTTT

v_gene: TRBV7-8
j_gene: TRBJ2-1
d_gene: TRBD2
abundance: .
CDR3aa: CASSYGTSGPGDYEQFF
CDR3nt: TGTGCCAGCAGCTACGGGACTAGCGGCCCCGGGGATTATGAGCAGTTCTTC

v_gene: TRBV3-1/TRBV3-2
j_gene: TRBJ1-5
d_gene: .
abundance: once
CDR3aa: CASSHTGNQPQHF
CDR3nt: TGTGCCAGCAGCCATACAGGGAATCAGCCCCAGCATTTT

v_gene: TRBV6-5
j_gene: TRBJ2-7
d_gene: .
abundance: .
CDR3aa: CASSRPGRLTYEQYF
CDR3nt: TGTGCCAGCAGTCGACCGGGACGCCTAACCTACGAGCAGTACTTC

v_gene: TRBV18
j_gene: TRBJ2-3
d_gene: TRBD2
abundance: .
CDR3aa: CASSPGTSPTDTQYF
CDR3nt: TGTGCCAGCTCCCCCGGGACTAGCCCCACAGATACGCAGTATTTT

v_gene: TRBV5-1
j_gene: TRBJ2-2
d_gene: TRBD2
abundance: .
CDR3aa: CASSSRLAGTGELFF
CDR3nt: TGCGCCAGCAGCTCAAGACTAGCGGGGACCGGGGAGCTGTTTTTT

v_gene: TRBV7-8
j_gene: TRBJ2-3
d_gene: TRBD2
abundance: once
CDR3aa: CASSLAASGSQDTQYF
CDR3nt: TGTGCCAGCAGCTTAGCGGCTAGCGGGAGCCAAGATACGCAGTATTTT

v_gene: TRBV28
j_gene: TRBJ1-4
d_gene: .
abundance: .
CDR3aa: CASSSGGISHEKLFF
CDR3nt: TGTGCCAGCAGTTCTGGGGGGATATCGCATGAAAAACTGTTTTTT

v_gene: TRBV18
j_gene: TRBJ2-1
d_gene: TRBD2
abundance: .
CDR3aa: CASSVTLAASYNEQFF
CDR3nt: TGTGCCAGCTCAGTAACGCTAGCGGCCTCCTACAATGAGCAGTTCTTC

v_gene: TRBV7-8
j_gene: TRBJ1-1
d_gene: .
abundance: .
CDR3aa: CASSPMAGPKNEAFF
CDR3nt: TGTGCCAGCAGCCCCATGGCCGGGCCCAAAAACGAAGCTTTCTTT

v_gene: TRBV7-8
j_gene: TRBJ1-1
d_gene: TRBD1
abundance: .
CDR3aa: CASSLSQGRQTEAFF
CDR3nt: TGTGCCAGCAGCTTATCACAGGGGCGGCAAACTGAAGCTTTCTTT

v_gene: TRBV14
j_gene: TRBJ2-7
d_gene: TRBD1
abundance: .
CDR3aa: CASSNSGTGDEQYF
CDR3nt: TGTGCCAGCAGCAACTCCGGGACAGGGGATGAGCAGTACTTC